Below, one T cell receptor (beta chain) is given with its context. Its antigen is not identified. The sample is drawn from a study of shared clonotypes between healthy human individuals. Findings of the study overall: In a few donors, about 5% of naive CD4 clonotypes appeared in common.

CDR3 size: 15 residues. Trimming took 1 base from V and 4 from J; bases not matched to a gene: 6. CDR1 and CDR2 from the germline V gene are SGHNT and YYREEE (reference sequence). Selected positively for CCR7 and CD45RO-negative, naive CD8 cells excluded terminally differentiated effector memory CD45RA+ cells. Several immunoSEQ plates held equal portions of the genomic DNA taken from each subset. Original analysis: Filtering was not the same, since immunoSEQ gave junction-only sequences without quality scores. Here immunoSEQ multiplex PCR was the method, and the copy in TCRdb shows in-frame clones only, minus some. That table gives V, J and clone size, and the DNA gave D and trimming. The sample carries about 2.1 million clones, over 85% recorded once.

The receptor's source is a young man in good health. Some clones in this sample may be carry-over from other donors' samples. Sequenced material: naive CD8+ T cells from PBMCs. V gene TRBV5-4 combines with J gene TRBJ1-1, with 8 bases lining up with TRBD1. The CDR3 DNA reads TGTGCCAGCAGCTTGAATACAGGGGGTATCACTGAAGCTTTCTTT. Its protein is CASSLNTGGITEAFF. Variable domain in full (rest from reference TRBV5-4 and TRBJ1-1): ETGVTQSPTHLIKTRGQQVTLRCSSQSGHNTVSWYQQALGQGPQFIFQYYREEENGRGNFPPRFSGLQFPNYSSELNVNALELDDSALYLCASSLNTGGITEAFFGQGTRLTVV.